The T cell receptor (beta chain) described here comes from a study of cytomegalovirus exposure and HLA in healthy donors. Study conclusions and caveats: The Asian-associated ancestry cluster reportedly had fewer N-insertions than the 666-donor mean in a later analysis. Further analysis was carried out later, and it showed several of the most significant clusters appearing linked to common viral pathogens. The study put some 150 TCR beta chains on its list as cytomegalovirus-associated. Reported results showed that the classifier diagnosed cytomegalovirus status with high specificity and sensitivity.

CDR1 is MNHNY and CDR2 is SVGAGI in the germline V gene (reference sequence). The CDR3 loop spans 11 amino acids. V was trimmed by 5 bases and J by 8 bases, leaving 9 bases between them. Primers for the PCR totalled 60 Vbeta and 13 Jbeta. TCRdb keeps only in-frame clones here, not all; method: immunoSEQ multiplex PCR. The sample carries roughly 150,000 clones, under 70% recorded once. As for this clone: Its antigen is still unknown.

The sample was PBMCs. The chain employs TRBV6-6 and TRBJ1-2; D ambiguous. The clonotype was recovered from a man under 40 in good health and CMV-seropositive. CDR3 protein: CASSPTQGYTF. CDR3 bases: TGTGCCAGCAGTCCGACTCAGGGCTACACCTTC.